This T cell receptor beta chain came from a study of blood T cell repertoires in COVID-19. One Seattle source followed patients from active infection through their disease course. The CDR3 covers 20 residues. CDR1 and CDR2 (germline): MNHEY, SMNVEV (reference sequence). After removal of 2 bases from V and 0 bases from J, the junction contained 11 bases not matched to a gene. Original analysis: How many nucleated cells were present was estimated from reference gene primer amplification. This table comes from immunoSEQ multiplex PCR, and its TCRdb copy is limited to in-frame clones, with some not included. V and J calls and clone size follow that table, whereas D and trimming were derived from the DNA. The sample records hundreds of thousands of clones, roughly 88% being singletons.

This chain uses TRBV27 with TRBJ1-6; TRBD1 matches at 9 bases. Material for sequencing was peripheral blood. The receptor comes from a woman older than 75 with COVID-19, enrolled during active disease. CDR3 nucleotides: TGTGCCAGCAGTTTAAAGACAGGGGGGGAGGTTGGCTCCTATAATTCACCCCTCCACTTT. This codes for CASSLKTGGEVGSYNSPLHF.